The entry below gives a single TCR beta chain sequence along with its context. The antigen it recognizes is unknown. Qualities for individual bases were not recorded, and no much larger clone is one base off. This entry comes from a study of shared clonotypes between healthy human individuals (dated by TCRdb to 2020 to 2021). As for the study more broadly: Three men and a couple of women, aged 18 to 49 years, made up the cohort. Each donor's leukapheresis produced roughly between roughly 0.94 and 9.5 billion PBMCs. Per donor, three plates each were used for CD4 naive and CD4 memory, two for CD8 naive, and one for CD8 memory. To increase sequencing depth and limit assay-specific biases, TCR repertoire library preparation and sequencing were carried out by different laboratories using diverse techniques. To estimate repertoire size and how much clonotypes are shared between individuals, the study performed deep sequencing of blood TCR repertoires from a few healthy adults. Study-level results and caveats: Even with the large sequencing depth, rarefaction of the sorted-subset datasets indicated that sequencing was incomplete. Sampling was restricted to blood, and TCR repertoires in tissue are likely to differ from TCR repertoires in blood. Based on pairwise subsampling, the degree of clonotype sharing among donors was expected to be affected by sequencing depth. The small number of donors limited the genetic and exposure-history diversity represented. Higher generation probabilities were observed for clonotypes shared by all four sorted-subset donors than for non-shared clonotypes. Across several donors, around 5% of naive CD4, approximately 3.6% of naive CD8, 2% to 2.5% of memory CD4, and about 0.4% of memory CD8 clonotypes were shared. Estimated clonotype richness was generally larger for naive than for memory subsets.

Donors were healthy HIV-negative adults with no recently reported acute infections or vaccinations. All donors were Caucasian adults living in Nashville, Tennessee, USA. CD4+ T cells were enriched by magnetic negative selection; naive cells were then positively selected on CD45RA, and the negative fraction formed the memory subset. Blood was collected by leukapheresis, and PBMCs were isolated by Ficoll-Histopaque density gradient centrifugation and then cryopreserved in liquid nitrogen vapor phase. Analytical flow cytometry was used to check the purity and quantity of every magnetically sorted T cell population. Each sorted fraction had its genomic DNA isolated and then quantified by UV absorbance on a Nanodrop 2000c. Using the deep immunoSEQ assay, TCR CDR3 regions were amplified from genomic DNA by multiplex PCR. Extracted genomic DNA from each cell subset was distributed evenly across all wells of several immunoSEQ 96-well plates, and each plate was treated as a replicate. For sorted subsets, about 210 ng of genomic DNA, equivalent to tens of thousands of T cell genomes, went into each replicate PCR. Purified libraries were quantified with a Qubit 3.0 fluorometer, sized on a Bioanalyzer 2100, and re-quantified with the KAPA Library Quantification kit. Each immunoSEQ 96-well plate was sequenced on its own single-read 150-cycle Illumina NextSeq 550 flow cell. In the original analysis: Because the immunoSEQ output included only junctional sequences and no quality scores, the filtering could not be the same as the filtering used for full-length reads. Sequences were annotated with PyIR, a Python wrapper for IgBLAST v1.9, using IMGT germline references to assign V/J genes and CDR3. Reads were removed for weak V/J assignments (E-value above 1e-6), missing CDR3, stop codons, out-of-frame junctions, or ambiguous translated residues. V3J clonotypes were defined as sequences sharing the same inferred V gene, J gene, and CDR3 amino acid sequence. The percentage overlap between two repertoires was calculated by dividing the number of shared unique clonotypes by the size of the smaller repertoire. Repertoire richness was assessed with RTK rarefaction, the Chao1 estimator, and Recon v2.1 estimates of unobserved clonotypes. OLGA was used to compute generation probabilities for all TCRbeta clonotypes that the gDNA method yielded from a few donors. The table was pulled from immuneACCESS by TCRdb, which kept in-frame rearrangements only. Such tables lose some clones; where checked, under half of the loss comes from unresolved V genes, and the rest has no known cause. Clone size and the V and J calls come from that table; the DNA yielded D and trimming. The sample records some 2,500,000 clones, 92% of which are singletons. Around 0.38% of the sample is in the top ten clones.

V has 2 bases trimmed and J has 5 bases trimmed; junction bases matching no gene number 6. Measured from the cysteine to the phenylalanine, the CDR3 is 15 residues long. The entry retains the CDR3 DNA only, 45 bases that are in frame from base 1. CDR1 and CDR2 are read off the germline V gene (reference sequence) as SEHNR and FQNEAQ. The receptor comes from a man between 18 and 35 years old in good health. Some clones in this sample may be carry-over from other donors' samples. What was sequenced was naive CD4+ T cells from PBMCs. What this sample's cell subset or site label stands for: CD45RA+ positively selected. The chain is made from TRBV7-9 and TRBJ2-1; TRBD2 fits 7 bases in the junction. CDR3 region: CASSLPGGRNNEQFF. At the DNA level, the sequence is TGTGCCAGCAGCTTACCGGGGGGACGAAACAATGAGCAGTTCTTC.